This T cell receptor (beta chain) was sequenced in a study of blood T cell repertoires in COVID-19. Trimming took 7 bases from V and 0 from J, leaving 9 bases between them. The CDR3 is 13 amino acids. The germline V gene has CDR1 SQVTM and CDR2 ANQGSEA. This table comes from immunoSEQ multiplex PCR, and its TCRdb copy is limited to in-frame clones, with some not included. The sample carries some 240,000 clones, 89% recorded once. The sequenced sample was peripheral blood. The genes are TRBV29-1 and TRBJ2-2; D unclear. The clonotype was recovered from a woman in her 40s who had recovered from COVID-19. CDR3 nucleotides: TGCAGCGCAGGCCTAACGAACACCGGGGAGCTGTTTTTT. Its translation is CSAGLTNTGELFF.